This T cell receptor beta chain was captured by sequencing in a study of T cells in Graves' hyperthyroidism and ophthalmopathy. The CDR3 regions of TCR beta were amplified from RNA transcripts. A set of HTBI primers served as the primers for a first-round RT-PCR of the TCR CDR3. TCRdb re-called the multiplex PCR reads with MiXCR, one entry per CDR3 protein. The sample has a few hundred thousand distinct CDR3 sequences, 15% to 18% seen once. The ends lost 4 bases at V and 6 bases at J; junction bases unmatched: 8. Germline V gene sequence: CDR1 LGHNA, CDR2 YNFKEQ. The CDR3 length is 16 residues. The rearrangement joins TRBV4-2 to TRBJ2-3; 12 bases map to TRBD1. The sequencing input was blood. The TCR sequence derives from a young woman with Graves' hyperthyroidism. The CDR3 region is CASSLQGQGATDTQYF. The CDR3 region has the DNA TGTGCCAGCAGCCTGCAGGGACAGGGGGCGACGGATACGCAGTATTTT.